Sequencing of this TCR beta chain was carried out in a study of cytomegalovirus exposure and HLA in healthy donors. The CDR3 covers 14 residues. CDR1 and CDR2 (germline): SGDLS, YYNGEE. The V end was cut by 2 bases, the J end by 3 bases, with 6 bases between. Assay used: immunoSEQ multiplex PCR; TCRdb lists only in-frame clones, some missing. The repertoire includes tens of thousands of clones, about 94% of them detected once, and about 4.5% sits in the top ten. The sequencing input was PBMCs. The rearrangement uses TRBV9 and TRBJ1-6; D perhaps matches TRBD1 (5 bases). The TCR sequence derives from a man between 18 and 29 years old in good health and CMV-seropositive. DNA of the CDR3: TGTGCCAGCAGCGTCAGGGACTATAATTCACCCCTCCACTTT. It codes for CASSVRDYNSPLHF. Supplemented by reference TRBV9 and TRBJ1-6, the full variable domain reads DSGVTQTPKHLITATGQRVTLRCSPRSGDLSVYWYQQSLDQGLQFLIQYYNGEERAKGNILERFSAQQFPDLHSELNLSSLELGDSALYFCASSVRDYNSPLHFGNGTRLTVT.